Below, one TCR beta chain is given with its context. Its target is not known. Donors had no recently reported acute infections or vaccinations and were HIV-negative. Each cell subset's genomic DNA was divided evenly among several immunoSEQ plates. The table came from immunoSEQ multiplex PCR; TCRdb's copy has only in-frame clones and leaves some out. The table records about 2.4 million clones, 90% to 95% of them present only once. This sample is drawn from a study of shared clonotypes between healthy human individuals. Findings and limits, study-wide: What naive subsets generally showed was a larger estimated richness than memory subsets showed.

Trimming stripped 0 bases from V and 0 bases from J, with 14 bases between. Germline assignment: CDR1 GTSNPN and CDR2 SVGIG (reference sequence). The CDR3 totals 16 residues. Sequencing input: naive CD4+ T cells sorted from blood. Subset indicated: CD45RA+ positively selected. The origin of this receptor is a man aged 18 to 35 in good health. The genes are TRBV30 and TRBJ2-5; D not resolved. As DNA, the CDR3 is TGTGCCTGGAGTGTACTCGAACGCATGTACCAAGAGACCCAGTACTTC. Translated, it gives CAWSVLERMYQETQYF.